Shown below are 17 T cell receptor beta chains from a single sample sequenced in a study of identical twins. In TCRdb, the 5' RACE reads were re-called with MiXCR into one record per CDR3 protein. The sample contains around 280,000 distinct CDR3 sequences, roughly 8.6% of which appear only once. Another study also made use of these data, one on yellow fever vaccine responses in identical twins.

Sequencing was done on a sample of memory (CD45RO+) T cells sorted from blood. Receptors were obtained from a woman aged 18 to 35 in good health.

This chain uses TRBV6-1 with TRBJ2-1; perhaps TRBD1 as D (7 bases). Germline V gene data show CDR1 as MNHNS and CDR2 as SASEGT. The CDR3 contains 17 residues. V lost 2 bases and J 6 bases, leaving 20 bases between the germline ends. CDR3 sequence (DNA): TGTGCCAGCAGTGAATTTTTGGGCAGGGGGGTCTCCAATGAGCAGTTCTTC. Protein: CASSEFLGRGVSNEQFF.

This clonotype turned up a few times. This chain connects TRBV7-9 to TRBJ2-5; D is perhaps TRBD1 (5 bases). The CDR3 runs to 16 residues. V lost 0 bases, J lost 1 base, and 12 bases lay in between. CDR1 and CDR2 from the germline V gene are SEHNR and FQNEAQ (reference sequence). The CDR3 reads CASSLAVRASQETQYF. In nucleotides, the CDR3 is TGTGCCAGCAGCTTAGCGGTCAGGGCTTCCCAAGAGACCCAGTACTTC.

This clonotype showed up many times. The genes are TRBV7-2 and TRBJ2-2; D tentatively reads TRBD1 or TRBD2 (5 bases each). Germline V gene data show CDR1 as SGHTA and CDR2 as FQGNSA. CDR3 length: 14 amino acids. V was shortened by 7 bases and J by 1 base, with 10 bases between the two germline ends. DNA for the CDR3: TGTGCCAGCATCCAGGGAGTGAACACCGGGGAGCTGTTTTTT. This sequence encodes CASIQGVNTGELFF.

This clonotype occurred a few times. J is TRBJ2-5 and V is TRBV28; possible D gene TRBD1, 6 bases. V was pared by 6 bases and J by 2 bases, with 16 bases between. Germline V gene data show CDR1 as MDHEN and CDR2 as SYDVKM. This CDR3 has 15 residues. Written as DNA, the CDR3 is TGTGCCAGCAGAAAGAACAGGGTCGGGCAAGAGACCCAGTACTTC. This encodes CASRKNRVGQETQYF. Combining the CDR3 with reference TRBV28 and TRBJ2-5 gives the whole variable domain DVKVTQSSRYLVKRTGEKVFLECVQDMDHENMFWYRQDPGLGLRLIYFSYDVKMKEKGDIPEGYSVSREKKERFSLILESASTNQTSMYLCASRKNRVGQETQYFGPGTRLLVL.

Only a few counts were recorded for this clonotype. The chain has TRBV6-1 and TRBJ2-3, with no clear D. Trimming cost V 6 bases and J 0 bases, with 10 bases left between them. Germline assignment: CDR1 MNHNS and CDR2 SASEGT. The CDR3 covers 14 residues. CDR3 residues: CASRRASSTDTQYF. The CDR3 nucleotides are TGTGCCAGCAGACGGGCATCTAGCACAGATACGCAGTATTTT.

This clonotype was recorded many times. The chain recombines TRBV11-2 with TRBJ2-1; possibly TRBD2 for D (6 bases). There are 17 residues in the CDR3. Germline V CDR1 and CDR2: SGHAT, FQNNGV. The V and J ends lost 0 bases and 6 bases respectively, with 18 bases between them. CDR3 DNA sequence: TGTGCCAGCAGCTTAGATTCTGGGACTCCGTTTACCAATGAGCAGTTCTTC. Its translation: CASSLDSGTPFTNEQFF. The full variable domain, with the rest looked up from reference TRBV11-2 and TRBJ2-1, is EAGVAQSPRYKIIEKRQSVAFWCNPISGHATLYWYQQILGQGPKLLIQFQNNGVVDDSQLPKDRFSAERLKGVDSTLKIQPAKLEDSAVYLCASSLDSGTPFTNEQFFGPGTRLTVL.

The rearrangement uses TRBV19 and TRBJ1-2; perhaps TRBD1 as D (5 bases). The V gene lost 7 bases and the J gene lost 4 bases, with 22 bases spanning the gap. The CDR3 contains 16 residues. Germline V gives CDR1 LNHDA, CDR2 SQIVND (reference sequence). The CDR3 nucleotides are TGTGCCAGTAATAACCTATCAACAGGAGCCATCTATGGCTACACCTTC. Protein sequence: CASNNLSTGAIYGYTF.

The chain is built from TRBV5-1 and TRBJ1-1, with D possibly being TRBD1 (5 bases). Germline lookup yields CDR1 SGHRS and CDR2 YFSETQ. The germline V and J ends were trimmed by 4 bases and 2 bases, with 12 bases remaining between them. There are 14 residues in the CDR3. CDR3 sequence reads: CASSVGGGNTEAFF. Written as DNA, the CDR3 is TGCGCCAGCAGCGTCGGCGGGGGAAACACTGAAGCTTTCTTT. Full variable domain (rest looked up from reference TRBV5-1 and TRBJ1-1): KAGVTQTPRYLIKTRGQQVTLSCSPISGHRSVSWYQQTPGQGLQFLFEYFSETQRNKGNFPGRFSGRQFSNSRSEMNVSTLELGDSALYLCASSVGGGNTEAFFGQGTRLTVV.

V usage is TRBV7-9 and J usage is TRBJ2-3; D possibly corresponds to TRBD2 (6 bases). The CDR3 covers 16 residues. Trimming pared 3 bases from V and 2 bases from J, leaving 15 bases between. Germline CDR1 reads SEHNR; CDR2 reads FQNEAQ (reference sequence). CDR3 protein: CASSFSGSLPTDTQYF. The CDR3 region has the DNA TGTGCCAGCAGCTTCTCCGGGAGTCTGCCCACAGATACGCAGTATTTT.

This clonotype was picked up a small number of times. V gene TRBV10-1 combines with J gene TRBJ1-1, with D perhaps matching TRBD1 (5 bases). Germline V gene data show CDR1 as WNHNN and CDR2 as SYGVQD (reference sequence). The CDR3 is 15 amino acids. The germline V and J ends were trimmed by 7 bases and 2 bases, with 17 bases remaining between them. In nucleotides, the CDR3 is TGCGCCAGCACCCGGTGGCAGGGAACTAACACTGAAGCTTTCTTT. Amino acids: CASTRWQGTNTEAFF.

This clonotype was picked up many times. The rearrangement uses TRBV5-1 and TRBJ1-1; no firm D call. V was clipped by 5 bases and J by 6 bases, with 20 bases between them. The CDR3 covers 15 residues. Per germline, CDR1 SGHRS and CDR2 YFSETQ. The CDR3 loop is CASRELSVSSPEAFF. As DNA, the CDR3 is TGCGCCAGCAGGGAACTCAGCGTCTCTTCCCCTGAAGCTTTCTTT. Filled out from reference TRBV5-1 and TRBJ1-1, the complete variable domain reads KAGVTQTPRYLIKTRGQQVTLSCSPISGHRSVSWYQQTPGQGLQFLFEYFSETQRNKGNFPGRFSGRQFSNSRSEMNVSTLELGDSALYLCASRELSVSSPEAFFGQGTRLTVV.

The sample holds many counts of this clonotype. The chain is built from TRBV5-1 and TRBJ1-2, with 8 nucleotides matching TRBD1. This CDR3 has 14 amino acids. The germline CDR1 and CDR2 sequences are SGHRS and YFSETQ. The junction had 5 bases not matched to a gene; V was cut back by 0 bases and J by 7 bases. The chain's CDR3 is CASSLAGQEIGYTF. CDR3 sequence (DNA): TGCGCCAGCAGCTTGGCGGGACAGGAAATTGGCTACACCTTC.

The V and J genes are TRBV5-5 and TRBJ2-2; 13 bases fit TRBD2. V shed 3 bases, J shed 6 bases, and the junction held 5 bases outside the gene matches. The germline V gene encodes CDR1 SGHKS and CDR2 YYEKEE (reference sequence). The CDR3 contains 16 residues. The CDR3 here is CASSYGLAGEAGELFF. The CDR3 DNA is TGTGCCAGCAGCTATGGACTAGCGGGAGAGGCCGGGGAGCTGTTTTTT.

There are many counts of this clonotype. This sequence joins TRBV19 and TRBJ2-7; maybe TRBD1 (5 bases). The CDR3 extends over 14 amino acids. Germline values: CDR1 LNHDA, CDR2 SQIVND (reference sequence). Trimming removed 5 bases from V and 2 bases from J, with 13 bases in between. The CDR3 DNA follows: TGTGCCAGTAGTTTAATTGGACAAGCCTACGAGCAGTACTTC. Protein sequence: CASSLIGQAYEQYF.

The chain uses TRBV7-2 and TRBJ2-7; D gene unclear. In germline, CDR1 is SGHTA, CDR2 FQGNSA. The CDR3 is 15 amino acids. V lost 5 bases and J 0 bases, leaving 14 bases between the germline ends. The CDR3 DNA reads TGTGCCAGCAGCCCCCTAAGCTTTAGCTCCTACGAGCAGTACTTC. Translated, it gives CASSPLSFSSYEQYF. Looking up the rest from reference TRBV7-2 and TRBJ2-7 gives the full variable domain: GAGVSQSPSNKVTEKGKDVELRCDPISGHTALYWYRQSLGQGLEFLIYFQGNSAPDKSGLPSDRFSAERTGGSVSTLTIQRTQQEDSAVYLCASSPLSFSSYEQYFGPGTRLTVT.

This clonotype was seen a handful of times. The chain combines TRBV20-1 with TRBJ2-5; 12 bases match TRBD1. CDR1 and CDR2 from the germline V gene are DFQATT and SNEGSKA (reference sequence). The CDR3 extends over 14 amino acids. With 3 bases clipped from V and 3 bases from J, the junction kept 2 bases outside the gene matches. CDR3 residues: CSARGQGAKETQYF. The CDR3 nucleotides read TGCAGTGCTAGGGGACAGGGGGCAAAAGAGACCCAGTACTTC.

This clonotype was picked up a small number of times. The chain carries TRBV6-1 and TRBJ2-7; 9 bases align to TRBD1. With 6 bases clipped from V and 4 bases from J, the junction kept 7 bases outside the gene matches. The CDR3 has 14 amino acids. Germline assignment: CDR1 MNHNS and CDR2 SASEGT. CDR3 amino acids: CASRTDRGFYEQYF. DNA for the CDR3: TGTGCCAGCAGGACGGACAGGGGTTTTTACGAGCAGTACTTC.